This T cell receptor (beta chain) derives from a study of blood T cell repertoires in COVID-19. Study-wide context: COVID-19 samples from acute and convalescent phases originated in the United States, Italy and Spain.

TCRdb's copy holds only in-frame clones and misses some; the assay was immunoSEQ multiplex PCR. Altogether 65,000 to 80,000 clones are present, 87% being singletons, with the ten largest covering roughly 8.5%. Germline loops: CDR1 MNHNY, CDR2 SVGAGI (reference sequence). The CDR3 contains 11 residues. The V gene lost 8 bases and the J gene lost 5 bases, with 9 bases spanning the gap. The chain is built from TRBV6-6 and TRBJ2-5; D uncertain. The specimen sequenced was peripheral blood. The clonotype originates from a man aged 50 or older with active COVID-19. The CDR3 sequence is CASRGPETQYF. The CDR3 DNA is TGTGCCAGCCGAGGCCCTGAGACCCAGTACTTC.